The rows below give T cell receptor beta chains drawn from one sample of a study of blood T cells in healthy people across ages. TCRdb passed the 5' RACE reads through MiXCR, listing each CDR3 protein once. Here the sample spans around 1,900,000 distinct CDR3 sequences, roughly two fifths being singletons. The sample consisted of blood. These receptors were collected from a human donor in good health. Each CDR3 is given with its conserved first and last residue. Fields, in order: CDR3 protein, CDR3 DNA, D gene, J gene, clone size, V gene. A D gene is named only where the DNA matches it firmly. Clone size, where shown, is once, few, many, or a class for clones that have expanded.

cdr3_aa: CASSRWTDTQYF
cdr3_nt: TGTGCCAGCAGCCGGTGGACAGATACGCAGTATTTT
d_call: -
j_call: TRBJ2-3
clone_size: few
v_call: TRBV7-2

cdr3_aa: CSASDGGTNEQFF
cdr3_nt: TGCAGTGCTAGCGACGGGGGAACAAATGAGCAGTTCTTC
d_call: -
j_call: TRBJ2-1
clone_size: -
v_call: TRBV20-1

cdr3_aa: CASSGGLSYEQYF
cdr3_nt: TGTGCTTCGAGCGGGGGTCTATCCTACGAGCAGTACTTC
d_call: TRBD2
j_call: TRBJ2-7
clone_size: -
v_call: TRBV6-1

cdr3_aa: CASSKTGVVEAFF
cdr3_nt: TGTGCCAGCAGTAAGACAGGGGTCGTCGAAGCTTTCTTT
d_call: TRBD1
j_call: TRBJ1-1
clone_size: -
v_call: TRBV6-2/TRBV6-3

cdr3_aa: CASSLGLAGERLGNEQFF
cdr3_nt: TGTGCCAGCAGTCTAGGACTAGCGGGGGAACGGTTGGGCAATGAGCAGTTCTTC
d_call: TRBD2
j_call: TRBJ2-1
clone_size: few
v_call: TRBV28

cdr3_aa: CASSRNRGRETQYF
cdr3_nt: TGCGCCAGCAGCCGAAACAGGGGGCGAGAGACCCAGTACTTC
d_call: TRBD1
j_call: TRBJ2-5
clone_size: -
v_call: TRBV4-1

cdr3_aa: CASCTGVRNTEAFF
cdr3_nt: TGCGCCAGCTGCACTGGAGTCAGGAACACTGAAGCTTTCTTT
d_call: -
j_call: TRBJ1-1
clone_size: -
v_call: TRBV5-1

cdr3_aa: CAIPGRGLTRRGVYTF
cdr3_nt: TGTGCCATCCCGGGAAGGGGTTTAACAAGGAGAGGGGTCTACACCTTC
d_call: -
j_call: TRBJ1-2
clone_size: -
v_call: TRBV6-5

cdr3_aa: CASADRNCGYTF
cdr3_nt: TGTGCCAGCGCGGACAGAAACTGTGGCTACACCTTC
d_call: -
j_call: TRBJ1-2
clone_size: -
v_call: TRBV28

cdr3_aa: CSAPGDGYSYEQYF
cdr3_nt: TGCAGTGCGCCCGGTGACGGTTACTCCTACGAGCAGTACTTC
d_call: -
j_call: TRBJ2-7
clone_size: -
v_call: TRBV20-1

cdr3_aa: CASSLVGPGKGNEQFF
cdr3_nt: TGTGCCAGCAGCTTAGTGGGTCCGGGGAAGGGAAATGAGCAGTTCTTC
d_call: -
j_call: TRBJ2-1
clone_size: -
v_call: TRBV7-9

cdr3_aa: CASSVGLAALTDTQYF
cdr3_nt: TGTGCCAGCAGCGTTGGACTAGCGGCCTTAACAGATACGCAGTATTTT
d_call: TRBD2
j_call: TRBJ2-3
clone_size: once
v_call: TRBV2

cdr3_aa: CASSLNPGPQPQHF
cdr3_nt: TGTGCCAGCAGCTTGAATCCGGGGCCTCAGCCCCAGCATTTT
d_call: -
j_call: TRBJ1-5
clone_size: -
v_call: TRBV6-1

cdr3_aa: CASSFLGTGYGYTF
cdr3_nt: TGTGCCAGCAGCTTCCTCGGGACAGGTTATGGCTACACCTTC
d_call: TRBD1
j_call: TRBJ1-2
clone_size: -
v_call: TRBV7-2

cdr3_aa: CASSPMTSGAYNEQFF
cdr3_nt: TGTGCCAGCAGCCCAATGACTAGCGGGGCATACAATGAGCAGTTCTTC
d_call: TRBD2
j_call: TRBJ2-1
clone_size: few
v_call: TRBV7-8

cdr3_aa: CASSYRPGQTYEQYF
cdr3_nt: TGTGCCAGCAGTTACCGCCCCGGACAGACCTACGAGCAGTACTTC
d_call: -
j_call: TRBJ2-7
clone_size: -
v_call: TRBV6-2/TRBV6-3

cdr3_aa: CSVREGDAFF
cdr3_nt: TGCAGCGTGAGGGAGGGGGACGCTTTCTTT
d_call: -
j_call: TRBJ1-1
clone_size: -
v_call: TRBV29-1

cdr3_aa: CASSQDAVATRSNQPQHF
cdr3_nt: TGCGCCAGCAGCCAAGATGCGGTGGCGACCCGTAGCAATCAGCCCCAGCATTTT
d_call: -
j_call: TRBJ1-5
clone_size: few
v_call: TRBV4-1

cdr3_aa: CASSLDRDLMFF
cdr3_nt: TGTGCCAGCAGTTTAGACAGGGATTTGATGTTTTTT
d_call: -
j_call: TRBJ1-4
clone_size: -
v_call: TRBV12-3/TRBV12-4

cdr3_aa: CSAFDSQGYTF
cdr3_nt: TGCAGTGCCTTCGACAGTCAGGGCTACACCTTC
d_call: -
j_call: TRBJ1-2
clone_size: -
v_call: TRBV20-1

cdr3_aa: CASSLDGGRKTEAFF
cdr3_nt: TGCGCCAGCAGCTTGGATGGAGGACGTAAAACTGAAGCTTTCTTT
d_call: -
j_call: TRBJ1-1
clone_size: -
v_call: TRBV5-1

cdr3_aa: CSARDRGHSEAFF
cdr3_nt: TGCAGTGCTAGAGACAGGGGGCATAGTGAAGCTTTCTTT
d_call: TRBD1
j_call: TRBJ1-1
clone_size: few
v_call: TRBV20-1

cdr3_aa: CSARGGTSGGDEQFF
cdr3_nt: TGCAGTGCTAGGGGCGGGACTAGCGGGGGGGATGAGCAGTTCTTC
d_call: TRBD2
j_call: TRBJ2-1
clone_size: -
v_call: TRBV20-1

cdr3_aa: CASSHASQGTDTQYF
cdr3_nt: TGTGCCAGCAGCCACGCCTCGCAGGGCACAGATACGCAGTATTTT
d_call: -
j_call: TRBJ2-3
clone_size: -
v_call: TRBV5-5

cdr3_aa: CASSLWSETQYF
cdr3_nt: TGTGCCAGCAGCTTATGGTCCGAGACCCAGTACTTC
d_call: -
j_call: TRBJ2-5
clone_size: many
v_call: TRBV7-6

cdr3_aa: CASSPAFQPQHF
cdr3_nt: TGTGCCAGCAGCCCCGCCTTTCAGCCCCAGCATTTT
d_call: -
j_call: TRBJ1-5
clone_size: -
v_call: TRBV12-3/TRBV12-4

cdr3_aa: CASSSESSYNSPLHF
cdr3_nt: TGTGCCAGCAGTTCCGAGAGCTCCTATAATTCACCCCTCCACTTT
d_call: -
j_call: TRBJ1-6
clone_size: few
v_call: TRBV12-3/TRBV12-4

cdr3_aa: CAISWTRDQETQYF
cdr3_nt: TGTGCCATCAGTTGGACACGTGACCAAGAGACCCAGTACTTC
d_call: -
j_call: TRBJ2-5
clone_size: few
v_call: TRBV10-3

cdr3_aa: CATSRVLQGPNEQYF
cdr3_nt: TGTGCCACCAGCAGAGTGCTTCAGGGACCCAATGAGCAGTACTTC
d_call: -
j_call: TRBJ2-4
clone_size: -
v_call: TRBV15

cdr3_aa: CASSILGGANTEAFF
cdr3_nt: TGTGCCAGCAGCATACTAGGGGGCGCGAATACTGAAGCTTTCTTT
d_call: TRBD1
j_call: TRBJ1-1
clone_size: -
v_call: TRBV7-9

cdr3_aa: CASSFGPGGYTF
cdr3_nt: TGTGCCAGCAGCTTCGGACCGGGGGGCTACACCTTC
d_call: -
j_call: TRBJ1-2
clone_size: -
v_call: TRBV13

cdr3_aa: CASSLEVLALNEQFF
cdr3_nt: TGCGCCAGCAGCTTAGAGGTGTTAGCCCTCAATGAGCAGTTCTTC
d_call: -
j_call: TRBJ2-1
clone_size: -
v_call: TRBV5-1

cdr3_aa: CATSRNPGTGHEQYF
cdr3_nt: TGTGCCACCAGCAGAAACCCAGGGACGGGCCACGAGCAGTACTTC
d_call: -
j_call: TRBJ2-7
clone_size: -
v_call: TRBV15

cdr3_aa: CASSLVLLGFRTDTQYF
cdr3_nt: TGTGCCAGCAGTTTAGTTTTGTTGGGGTTCAGGACAGATACGCAGTATTTT
d_call: -
j_call: TRBJ2-3
clone_size: -
v_call: TRBV27

cdr3_aa: CASWGGPSEAFF
cdr3_nt: TGTGCCAGTTGGGGGGGGCCTTCTGAAGCTTTCTTT
d_call: -
j_call: TRBJ1-1
clone_size: -
v_call: TRBV12-3/TRBV12-4

cdr3_aa: CAISEQQGLGDGYTF
cdr3_nt: TGTGCCATCAGTGAGCAGCAGGGGCTTGGGGATGGCTACACCTTC
d_call: -
j_call: TRBJ1-2
clone_size: -
v_call: TRBV10-3

cdr3_aa: CASSVEGTQDWDIQYF
cdr3_nt: TGTGCCAGCAGCGTAGAAGGGACGCAGGACTGGGACATTCAGTACTTC
d_call: -
j_call: TRBJ2-4
clone_size: few
v_call: TRBV9

cdr3_aa: CSARDLSADRESDYGYTF
cdr3_nt: TGCAGTGCTAGAGATCTTTCGGCGGACAGGGAGTCAGACTATGGCTACACCTTC
d_call: TRBD1
j_call: TRBJ1-2
clone_size: -
v_call: TRBV20-1

cdr3_aa: CSATTTGSLETQYF
cdr3_nt: TGCAGTGCTACTACGACAGGGTCTCTCGAGACCCAGTACTTC
d_call: TRBD1
j_call: TRBJ2-5
clone_size: -
v_call: TRBV20-1

cdr3_aa: CASSKFQGADTQYF
cdr3_nt: TGTGCCAGCAGTAAATTTCAGGGCGCAGATACGCAGTATTTT
d_call: -
j_call: TRBJ2-3
clone_size: -
v_call: TRBV6-1

cdr3_aa: CASGRGEGAGTEAFF
cdr3_nt: TGCGCCAGCGGCCGAGGTGAGGGCGCGGGCACTGAAGCTTTCTTT
d_call: -
j_call: TRBJ1-1
clone_size: -
v_call: TRBV4-1

cdr3_aa: CASSPPGQGTNEQFF
cdr3_nt: TGTGCCAGCTCACCACCGGGACAGGGGACGAATGAGCAGTTCTTC
d_call: TRBD1
j_call: TRBJ2-1
clone_size: few
v_call: TRBV18

cdr3_aa: CASSYLRGLGNTIYF
cdr3_nt: TGTGCCAGCAGCTACCTCCGGGGTTTGGGAAACACCATATATTTT
d_call: -
j_call: TRBJ1-3
clone_size: -
v_call: TRBV7-2

cdr3_aa: CASNQDWQGAARQFF
cdr3_nt: TGCGCCAGCAACCAAGATTGGCAGGGGGCGGCTCGGCAGTTCTTC
d_call: TRBD1
j_call: TRBJ2-1
clone_size: -
v_call: TRBV4-1

cdr3_aa: CASSPGDDYVYTF
cdr3_nt: TGTGCCAGCAGCCCGGGGGACGACTATGTCTACACCTTC
d_call: -
j_call: TRBJ1-2
clone_size: few
v_call: TRBV4-2

cdr3_aa: CASSLSLTEVYGYTF
cdr3_nt: TGTGCCAGCAGCTTGAGTTTGACGGAAGTCTATGGCTACACCTTC
d_call: -
j_call: TRBJ1-2
clone_size: -
v_call: TRBV5-8

cdr3_aa: CASSYSPTSSYEQYF
cdr3_nt: TGTGCCAGCAGTTACTCTCCAACCAGCTCCTACGAGCAGTACTTC
d_call: -
j_call: TRBJ2-7
clone_size: -
v_call: TRBV6-6

cdr3_aa: CASSLVGFDLSPLHF
cdr3_nt: TGTGCCAGCAGCTTGGTCGGGTTTGACTTGTCACCCCTCCACTTT
d_call: -
j_call: TRBJ1-6
clone_size: -
v_call: TRBV5-6

cdr3_aa: CASSVGYNEQYF
cdr3_nt: TGTGCCAGCAGCGTTGGCTACAATGAGCAGTACTTC
d_call: -
j_call: TRBJ2-5
clone_size: -
v_call: TRBV9